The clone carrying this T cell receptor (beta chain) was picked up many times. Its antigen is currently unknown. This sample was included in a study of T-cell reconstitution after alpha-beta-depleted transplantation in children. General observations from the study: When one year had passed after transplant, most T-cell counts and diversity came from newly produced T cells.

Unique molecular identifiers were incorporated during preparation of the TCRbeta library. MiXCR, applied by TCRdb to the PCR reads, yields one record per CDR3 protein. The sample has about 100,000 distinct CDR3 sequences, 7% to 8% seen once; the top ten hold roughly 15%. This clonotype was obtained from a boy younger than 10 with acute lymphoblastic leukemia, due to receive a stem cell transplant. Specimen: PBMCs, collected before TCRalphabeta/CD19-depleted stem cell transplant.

The CDR3 nucleotides are TGCGCCAGCAGCCCAACGACAGCCCGTCCCACAGATACGCAGTATTTT. Encoded protein: CASSPTTARPTDTQYF. The chain employs TRBV5-1 and TRBJ2-3; maybe TRBD1 (5 bases). Germline loops: CDR1 SGHRS, CDR2 YFSETQ. The CDR3 sequence is 16 residues long. Deletions cut 4 bases from V and 2 bases from J, with 17 bases between.